The 2 T cell receptor beta chains in this list originate from one sample, sequenced in a study of T-cell memory formation after mild COVID-19. TCRdb reprocessed the 5' RACE reads via MiXCR and lists one record per CDR3 protein. Seen here are approximately 290,000 distinct CDR3 sequences, around 8% observed once, and the top ten hold roughly 23%. What was sequenced was PBMCs or a T cell subset sorted from them (not recorded which). The receptors stem from a man aged 18 to 30 who had mild COVID-19 (a few samples of this study predate the infection). Cell type and time point are not known.

This clonotype was observed a few times. The chain is built from TRBV24-1 and TRBJ1-2; 7 bases fit TRBD1. Germline trimming cut 0 bases from V and 5 bases from J; bases unmatched to any gene: 8. This CDR3 has 16 residues. CDR1 is KGHDR, CDR2 SFDVKD, per germline. CDR3 amino acids: CATSDLQAQGEYGYTF. In nucleotides, the CDR3 is TGTGCCACCAGTGATTTGCAGGCCCAGGGGGAATATGGCTACACCTTC.

This chain joins TRBV12-3 or TRBV12-4 and TRBJ2-5; 13 bases fit TRBD2. The CDR3 is 18 residues long. V shed 6 bases and J 4 bases; nucleotides not matched to a gene: 14. Here the CDR3 DNA reads TGTGCCAGCAGCCCAACGCAAACTAGCGGGGGGGGCCTAGAGACCCAGTACTTC. It translates to CASSPTQTSGGGLETQYF.